Each of the 2 T cell receptor beta chains below was sequenced from the same sample in a study of T cell responses to AZD1222 COVID-19 vaccine. Assay used: immunoSEQ multiplex PCR; TCRdb lists only in-frame clones, some missing. Among approximately 140,000 clones listed, about nine tenths were seen once. Sample: peripheral blood, taken on day 0 of AZD1222 vaccination. These receptors were collected from an adult in good health.

This clone was seen a single time. The chain couples TRBV29-1 to TRBJ1-1, with D possibly being TRBD1 (5 bases). This CDR3 has 14 residues. V lost 7 bases to trimming and J lost 3 bases, with 18 bases between them. CDR1 and CDR2 (germline): SQVTM, ANQGSEA. The CDR3 loop reads CSAASGSKYTEAFF. The CDR3 nucleotides read TGCAGCGCCGCATCAGGGAGTAAGTACACTGAAGCTTTCTTT.

This rearrangement joins TRBV11-3 to TRBJ2-7; 13 bases match TRBD2. J was trimmed by 7 bases and V by 5 bases; bases with no gene match: 8. The CDR3 has 15 amino acids. From germline, CDR1 is SGHNT and CDR2 YENEEA. The CDR3 DNA is TGTGCCAGCAGCCCAGGGACTAGCGGGACTCTAGAGCAGTACTTC. It encodes CASSPGTSGTLEQYF.